This TCR beta chain was sequenced during a study of blood T cell repertoires in COVID-19. In the study overall: Sites across the United States, Italy and Spain contributed samples from acute and convalescent COVID-19. Nucleic acid was either cDNA or gDNA, and it came from T cells, B-cell-depleted T cells, or PBMCs.

As processed by the authors: The authors estimated nucleated cell counts from reference gene primer amplification. Here immunoSEQ multiplex PCR was the method, and the copy in TCRdb shows in-frame clones only, minus some. From that table come the V and J calls and clone size; the DNA was used to work out D and trimming. The data contain fewer than 350,000 clones, around nine tenths of them singletons. The cohort comprised adults aged 18 to 89 years residing in around 25 US areas. The sequenced material came from PBMCs or T cells enriched from blood (not recorded which). The TCR comes from a woman aged 40 to 50 who had recovered from COVID-19.

CDR3 protein: CASSQVGGGVGEKLFF. Written as DNA, the CDR3 is TGTGCCAGCAGCCAAGTAGGGGGTGGGGTGGGTGAAAAACTGTTTTTT. The chain joins TRBV4-2 to TRBJ1-4, with TRBD1 as a possible D gene (6 bases). The germline CDR1 and CDR2 sequences are LGHNA and YNFKEQ. Trimming left V 1 base short and J 7 bases short, with 16 bases between. The CDR3 has 16 amino acids.